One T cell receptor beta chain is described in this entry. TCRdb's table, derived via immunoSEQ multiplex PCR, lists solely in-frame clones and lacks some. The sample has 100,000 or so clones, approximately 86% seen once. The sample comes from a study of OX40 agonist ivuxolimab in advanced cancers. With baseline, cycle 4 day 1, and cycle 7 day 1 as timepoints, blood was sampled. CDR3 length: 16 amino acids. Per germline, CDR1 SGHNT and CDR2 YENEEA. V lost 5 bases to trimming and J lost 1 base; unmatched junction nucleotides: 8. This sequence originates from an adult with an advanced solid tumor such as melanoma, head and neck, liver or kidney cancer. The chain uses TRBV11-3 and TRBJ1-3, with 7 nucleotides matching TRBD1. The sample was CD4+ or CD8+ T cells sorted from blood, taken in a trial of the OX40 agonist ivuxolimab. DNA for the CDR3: TGTGCCAGCAGCCTCGGGACAGCGATGTCTGGAAACACCATATATTTT. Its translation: CASSLGTAMSGNTIYF.